This T cell receptor (beta chain) was found in a study of blood T cell repertoires in COVID-19. Study-wide context: Samples came from the United States, Italy and Spain, spanning acute and convalescent COVID-19.

In the original workflow: Amplifying reference gene primers gave estimates of nucleated cell counts. TCRdb's copy holds only in-frame clones and misses some; the assay was immunoSEQ multiplex PCR. Clone size and V and J calls were adopted from that table, with D and trimming inferred from the DNA. The data show about 160,000 clones, with 92% seen just once and about 4.8% held by the top ten. The germline gives CDR1 ENHRY, CDR2 SYGVKD. Trimming pared 2 bases from V and 2 bases from J, leaving 9 bases between. There are 14 residues in the CDR3. Followed longitudinally, the Seattle patients had been enrolled during active infection.

The source material was peripheral blood. The source of this sequence is a man between 25 and 39 years old with COVID-19, enrolled during active disease. The rearrangement links TRBV10-3 to TRBJ1-2; D gene uncertain. The CDR3 loop is CAISEGPVNYGYTF. Here the CDR3 DNA reads TGTGCCATCAGTGAGGGTCCGGTCAACTATGGCTACACCTTC.